These 13 T cell receptor beta chains share one sample of origin, sequenced in a study of cytomegalovirus exposure and HLA in healthy donors. The PCR contained 60 Vbeta and 13 Jbeta primers. Profiling relied on immunoSEQ multiplex PCR, and the TCRdb table lists in-frame clones only, not all of them. The sample holds 100,000 to 120,000 clones; about 12% are singletons and the top ten take about 16%. Sequenced sample: PBMCs. Every receptor here comes from a man aged 40-50 years in good health and CMV-seropositive.

The sample holds a few counts of this clone. This chain uses TRBV7-9 with TRBJ1-5, with D perhaps TRBD1 (6 bases). The V end lost 0 bases, the J end lost 5 bases, and 8 bases lay between the germline ends. CDR3 length equals 14 residues. Germline V lookup: CDR1 SEHNR, CDR2 FQNEAQ (reference sequence). The chain's CDR3 is CASSLAQGHQPQHF. CDR3 in DNA: TGTGCCAGCAGCTTAGCGCAGGGGCATCAGCCCCAGCATTTT.

This clone was counted between two and nine times. This chain links TRBV6-5 with TRBJ2-5; perhaps TRBD1 as D (5 bases). The CDR3 loop spans 14 amino acids. The germline V gene encodes CDR1 MNHEY and CDR2 SVGAGI. V was shortened by 11 bases and J by 4 bases, with 20 bases between the two germline ends. The CDR3 DNA reads TGTGCCGCCTCCGCCAGGGCGAGGCGAGAGACCCAGTACTTC. Its protein is CAASARARRETQYF.

The V call is TRBV10-3, the J call TRBJ2-1, with 11 bases aligning to TRBD2. The CDR3 consists of 15 residues. CDR1 and CDR2 (germline): ENHRY, SYGVKD. J lost 6 bases, V lost 7 bases, and 8 bases had no gene match. In DNA form, the CDR3 reads TGTGCCATCAAGTCCCCAGGGACTAGCGGCAATGAGCAGTTCTTC. Amino acids: CAIKSPGTSGNEQFF.

In its sample, this clone was seen a few times. The chain uses TRBV6-6 and TRBJ2-5; D is undetermined. Germline CDR1 is MNHNY and CDR2 is SVGAGI (reference sequence). The CDR3 is 15 residues long. Trimming cost V 1 base and J 4 bases, with 13 bases left between them. CDR3 sequence: CASSYLTSRGETQYF. The CDR3 region has the DNA TGTGCCAGCAGTTACTTGACCTCACGAGGAGAGACCCAGTACTTC.

This clone was counted only a few times. V is TRBV5-4 and J is TRBJ2-7, with TRBD2 matching over 9 bases. Germline assignment: CDR1 SGHNT and CDR2 YYREEE (reference sequence). This CDR3 spans 15 amino acids. Trimming at V came to 4 bases and at J to 2 bases, leaving 7 bases not matched to a gene. CDR3 sequence: CASSPRTSETYEQYF. Here the CDR3 DNA reads TGTGCCAGCAGCCCTCGGACTAGCGAAACCTACGAGCAGTACTTC.

This clone was counted ten times or more. The chain joins TRBV2 to TRBJ2-3; D gene ambiguous. The CDR3 totals 15 residues. In germline, CDR1 is SNHLY, CDR2 FYNNEI. V lost 6 bases to trimming and J lost 0 bases, with 13 bases between them. The CDR3 loop is CASRSLAVSTDTQYF. For the CDR3, the DNA is TGTGCCAGCAGATCCTTAGCTGTAAGCACAGATACGCAGTATTTT.

The genes are TRBV27 and TRBJ2-7; D is unresolved. The CDR3 is 14 amino acids. Germline V lookup: CDR1 MNHEY, CDR2 SMNVEV (reference sequence). V dropped 7 bases and J dropped 6 bases, with 19 bases sitting between them. Here the CDR3 reads CASIIRVVISEQYF. The CDR3 DNA is TGTGCCAGCATAATCCGGGTTGTCATCTCCGAGCAGTACTTC.

The genes are TRBV21-1 and TRBJ1-1; the D call of TRBD1 is as the table states it, not checked on the DNA. TRBV21-1 is an annotated pseudogene. This CDR3 region has 17 residues. CDR3 in amino acids: CASSKDRDRERLTEAFF. In DNA form, the CDR3 reads TGTGCCAGCAGCAAAGACCGGGACAGGGAAAGGCTCACTGAAGCTTTCTTT.

This clone appeared a few times. The chain couples TRBV10-3 to TRBJ1-2; D uncertain. The CDR3 consists of 20 residues. The V end was cut by 0 bases, the J end by 12 bases, with 35 bases between. Germline values: CDR1 ENHRY, CDR2 SYGVKD. CDR3 residues: CAISESTRTANPESVSVHTF. For the CDR3, the DNA is TGTGCCATCAGTGAGTCGACACGGACTGCAAACCCCGAGTCGGTTTCGGTCCACACCTTC.

This clone was counted between two and nine times. V gene TRBV7-4 combines with J gene TRBJ1-2; a possible D gene is TRBD1 (5 bases). Germline CDR1 is SGHVT and CDR2 is SQSDAQ. The CDR3 has 17 residues. V lost 5 bases to trimming and J lost 5 bases, with 24 bases between them. In DNA, the CDR3 is TGTGCCAGCAGCGTGCGGGGGTGGGAAGGTCTTGGGTATGGCTACACCTTC. This encodes CASSVRGWEGLGYGYTF.

Turning to this clone: Other nucleotide sequences from this sample produce the same CDR3. The rearrangement uses TRBV6-5 and TRBJ1-1; D is perhaps TRBD1 (5 bases). Deletions cut 6 bases from V and 2 bases from J, with 16 bases between. The CDR3 is 15 amino acids. Germline loops: CDR1 MNHEY, CDR2 SVGAGI. The CDR3 spells CASRWGVRANTEAFF. CDR3 sequence (DNA): TGTGCCAGCAGATGGGGGGTTAGGGCAAACACTGAAGCTTTCTTT.

This chain uses TRBV5-4 with TRBJ2-7, with D tentatively TRBD2 (6 bases). The CDR3 runs to 15 residues. The germline CDR1 and CDR2 sequences are SGHNT and YYREEE (reference sequence). V shed 3 bases and J shed 4 bases, with 17 bases lying between them. The CDR3 DNA reads as TGTGCCAGCAGCTCAGCGGGCGGAGGCCTATACGAGCAGTACTTC. Its protein product is CASSSAGGGLYEQYF. Full variable domain (missing parts from reference TRBV5-4 and TRBJ2-7): ETGVTQSPTHLIKTRGQQVTLRCSSQSGHNTVSWYQQALGQGPQFIFQYYREEENGRGNFPPRFSGLQFPNYSSELNVNALELDDSALYLCASSSAGGGLYEQYFGPGTRLTVT.

The chain links TRBV18 to TRBJ2-3; 10 nucleotides agree with TRBD2. V gave up 6 bases and J gave up 0 bases; unmatched junction bases: 3. CDR1 is KGHSH and CDR2 is LQKENI in the germline V gene. The CDR3 consists of 15 residues. The CDR3 DNA follows: TGTGCCAGCTCCGGACTAGCGGTTAGCACAGATACGCAGTATTTT. Translation gives CASSGLAVSTDTQYF.